Each of the 2 T cell receptor beta chains below was sequenced from the same sample in a study of T cells in Graves' hyperthyroidism and ophthalmopathy. Researchers amplified the TCR beta CDR3 regions from RNA transcripts. The HTBI primer set drove a first-round RT-PCR of the TCR CDR3. TCRdb itself ran the multiplex PCR reads through MiXCR, one entry per CDR3 protein. The table has a few hundred thousand distinct CDR3 sequences, about 20% seen once. The sample taken for sequencing was blood. The source is a man younger than 35 with Graves' hyperthyroidism.

This clonotype was picked up many times. V is TRBV5-1 and J is TRBJ1-1; 7 nucleotides line up with TRBD1. CDR3 length: 13 residues. Germline CDR1 reads SGHRS; CDR2 reads YFSETQ. V trimming: 4 bases; J trimming: 4 bases; junction bases outside the gene matches: 4. CDR3 residues: CASSPDRITEAFF. The CDR3 nucleotides read TGCGCCAGCAGCCCGGACAGGATCACTGAAGCTTTCTTT.

CDR3 loop: CASNPQRDFTEAFF. CDR3 sequence (DNA): TGTGCCAGCAACCCCCAGCGGGATTTTACTGAAGCTTTCTTT. The chain links TRBV4-2 to TRBJ1-1, with D uncertain. The CDR3 consists of 14 residues. Germline assignment: CDR1 LGHNA and CDR2 YNFKEQ. Trimming left V 7 bases short and J 5 bases short, with 17 bases between.